Below, 18 T cell receptor beta chains from the same sample are listed, as sequenced in a study of T cells in women clearing cervical HPV infection (dated by TCRdb to 2017 to 2018). The receptor library was made with the immunoSEQ multiplex PCR assay. The table comes from immuneACCESS by way of TCRdb, which keeps in-frame sequences with V and J called. Part of the clones is missing from these tables; in studies checked, under half for an unresolved V gene and the rest for unknown reasons. The sample's own table lists around 13,000 clones. Less than 25% of the sample is held by the ten biggest clonotypes. The sequenced material came from blood buffy coat. These receptors originate from a woman between 18 and 69 years old with a cervical HPV16 infection that either progressed to CIN3+ or cleared (not recorded which).

Details on this clone: Read coverage stops 3 residues before the CDR3 terminus; the germline J gene supplies the remainder. V is TRBV19 and J is TRBJ1-1; D unclear. This CDR3 region has 16 residues. CDR1 and CDR2 (germline): LNHDA, SQIVND (reference sequence). The CDR3 loop is CASSSKKTCTWVVAFF. The DNA read from the CDR3 is TGTGCCAGTAGTTCTAAAAAGACTTGTACGTGGGTAGTA. The variable domain in full, with the rest retrieved from reference TRBV19 and TRBJ1-1, is DGGITQSPKYLFRKEGQNVTLSCEQNLNHDAMYWYRQDPGQGLRLIYYSQIVNDFQKGDIAEGYSVSREKKESFPLTVTSAQKNPTAFYLCASSSKKTCTWVVAFFGQGTRLTVV.

A remark on this clone: Read sequence stops 3 residues before the CDR3 end, and the germline J gene provides the missing end. J is TRBJ2-2 and V is TRBV5-5, with no clear D. The V gene lost 7 bases and the J gene lost 0 bases, with 13 bases spanning the gap. Germline assignment: CDR1 SGHKS and CDR2 YYEKEE (reference sequence). The CDR3 loop spans 15 amino acids. The covered CDR3 bases are TGTGCCAGCTTCATCCGAAGCGCGAACACCGGGGAG. Translation: CASFIRSANTGE. The complete CDR3 reads CASFIRSANTGELFF.

Concerning this clone itself: Coverage ceases 3 residues before the CDR3 finishes, and the germline J gene fills in the end. The V gene is TRBV7-3, the J gene TRBJ1-2, with TRBD1 matching over 8 bases. The CDR3 runs 13 residues. The germline V gene encodes CDR1 SGHTA and CDR2 FQGTGA. The sequenced part of the CDR3 DNA is TGTGCCAGCAGTTCCGGGACAGGAGAAGGC. This sequence encodes CASSSGTGEG. Given in full, the CDR3 is CASSSGTGEGYTF.

Regarding this clone: The read ends 3 residues before the CDR3 terminus; that terminus is restored from the germline J gene. V usage is TRBV30 and J usage is TRBJ1-6; possibly TRBD1 for D (5 bases). Germline assignment: CDR1 GTSNPN and CDR2 SVGIG (reference sequence). The CDR3 is 15 amino acids. The ends were cut back, 0 bases at V and 5 bases at J, with 11 bases in the middle. The DNA read from the CDR3 is TGTGCCTGGAGTGTACAGGCCTTGGATAATTCACCC. Translation: CAWSVQALDNSP. The entire CDR3 sequence reads CAWSVQALDNSPLHF.

In the case of this clone: Sequencing ends 3 residues short of the CDR3 end; the germline J gene provides the rest. The gene calls are TRBV19 and TRBJ2-5; D unresolved. Germline values: CDR1 LNHDA, CDR2 SQIVND (reference sequence). The V end lost 0 bases, the J end lost 4 bases, and 3 bases lay between the germline ends. The CDR3 extends over 12 amino acids. The CDR3 region is CASSIDGETQYF. Incomplete CDR3 DNA: TGTGCCAGTAGTATAGACGGAGAGACC. The whole variable domain, filled in from reference TRBV19 and TRBJ2-5, reads DGGITQSPKYLFRKEGQNVTLSCEQNLNHDAMYWYRQDPGQGLRLIYYSQIVNDFQKGDIAEGYSVSREKKESFPLTVTSAQKNPTAFYLCASSIDGETQYFGPGTRLLVL.

About this clone: The read terminates 3 residues before the CDR3 end, so the remaining end is supplied by the germline J gene. V is TRBV19 and J is TRBJ1-2; D might be TRBD1 (5 bases). V shed 3 bases and J shed 3 bases, with 11 bases lying between them. This CDR3 contains 14 residues. Germline CDR1 and CDR2: LNHDA and SQIVND (reference sequence). This CDR3 reads CASSMWGAYYGYTF. The covered CDR3 bases are TGTGCCAGTAGTATGTGGGGCGCTTACTATGGC.

Concerning this clone: The CDR3 end falls 3 residues outside the read, so it is completed with the germline J gene. The chain links TRBV7-9 to TRBJ1-2, with a possible D match to TRBD1 (5 bases). V shed 5 bases and J shed 3 bases, with 13 bases lying between them. The CDR3 totals 14 residues. Germline-derived CDR1 and CDR2 are SEHNR and FQNEAQ (reference sequence). CDR3 loop: CASSQGWGDYGYTF. Incomplete CDR3 DNA: TGTGCCAGCAGCCAAGGTTGGGGGGACTATGGC.

With regard to this clone: From the germline J gene comes the end of the CDR3, since the read stops 3 residues before it. The V and J genes are TRBV5-1 and TRBJ1-2; D is perhaps TRBD1 (6 bases). CDR3 length: 14 amino acids. Germline V CDR1 and CDR2: SGHRS, YFSETQ. Trimming shortened V by 4 bases and J by 2 bases, and 12 bases separated the two germline ends. CDR3 protein: CASSTGTPNYGYTF. The CDR3 DNA, read in part, is TGCGCCAGCAGCACCGGGACACCGAACTATGGC.

Points on this clone: The read gets to within 3 residues of the CDR3 end, and the germline J gene fills in the rest. The chain uses TRBV20-1 and TRBJ2-7, with TRBD1 identical over 9 bases. Trimming at V came to 3 bases and at J to 4 bases, leaving 7 bases not matched to a gene. This CDR3 is 14 amino acids long. From germline, CDR1 is DFQATT and CDR2 SNEGSKA (reference sequence). The sequenced part of the CDR3 DNA is TGCAGTGCTAGTGGGACAGGGATAGGGTACGAG. It is translated as CSASGTGIGYE. The full CDR3 sequence reads CSASGTGIGYEQYF.

With respect to this clone: The read is 3 residues too short to cover the CDR3 end, so that end is filled in from the germline J gene. The V gene is TRBV6-1, the J gene TRBJ1-5; a possible D gene is TRBD1 (5 bases). The CDR3 spans 14 residues. Trimming cost V 4 bases and J 7 bases, with 14 bases left between them. Germline V CDR1 and CDR2: MNHNS, SASEGT. The part of the CDR3 DNA that was read is TGTGCCAGCAGTGGTCCGGGGGAAGGACAGCCC. Protein sequence: CASSGPGEGQP. From start to end, the CDR3 is CASSGPGEGQPQHF.

About this clone: The read comes to an end 3 residues before the CDR3 does, leaving the germline J gene to fill in the end. The chain employs TRBV30 and TRBJ1-5, with D unclear. CDR1 is GTSNPN and CDR2 is SVGIG in the germline V gene (reference sequence). Between the trimmed V and J ends, which lost 5 bases and 4 bases, there was a span of 12 bases. This CDR3 has 13 residues. The sequenced part of the CDR3 DNA is TGTGCCTGGGCCTTGAAGGGTAATCAGCCC. Amino acids: CAWALKGNQP. The complete CDR3 sequence is CAWALKGNQPQHF.

In the case of this clone: The read gets to within 3 residues of the CDR3 end, and the germline J gene fills in the rest. The gene calls are TRBV11-2 and TRBJ2-7; D gene uncertain. Deletions cut 1 base from V and 0 bases from J, with 10 bases between. Germline lookup yields CDR1 SGHAT and CDR2 FQNNGV. The CDR3 has 15 amino acids. The CDR3 loop reads CASSLGPRSSYEQYF. CDR3 bases read: TGTGCCAGCAGCTTAGGCCCCAGGAGCTCCTACGAG.

As concerns this clone: The read terminates 3 residues ahead of where the CDR3 ends, so the germline J gene completes it. This sequence joins TRBV6-1 and TRBJ2-6, with D perhaps matching TRBD1 (5 bases). Germline assignment: CDR1 MNHNS and CDR2 SASEGT. The CDR3 has 14 amino acids. Trimming took off 8 bases at V and 4 bases at J, with 12 bases between the two ends. The CDR3 here is CASCGREGANVLTF. The sequenced part of the CDR3 DNA is TGTGCCAGCTGTGGCAGGGAAGGGGCCAACGTC.

Of note for this clone: The read is 3 residues too short to cover the CDR3 end, so that end is filled in from the germline J gene. The chain combines TRBV10-3 with TRBJ2-2; no firm D call. The CDR3 is 14 residues long. Germline assignment: CDR1 ENHRY and CDR2 SYGVKD. The chain's CDR3 is CAISEAGYREKLFF. CDR3 DNA (partial): TGTGCCATCAGTGAAGCAGGCTATCGAGAAAAG.

Notes on this clone: Coverage ceases 3 residues before the CDR3 finishes, and the germline J gene fills in the end. The chain employs TRBV19 and TRBJ1-1; D uncertain. Germline V CDR1 and CDR2: LNHDA, SQIVND (reference sequence). Trimming took 3 bases from V and 1 from J, leaving 3 bases between them. The CDR3 totals 12 residues. The CDR3 region is CASSMRNTEAFF. CDR3 DNA, as far as it was read: TGTGCCAGTAGTATGCGGAACACTGAA.

Note on this clone: The read halts 3 residues ahead of the CDR3 end, with the missing end drawn from the germline J gene. The V and J genes are TRBV18 and TRBJ2-3, with D perhaps matching TRBD2 (6 bases). The CDR3 loop spans 13 amino acids. Germline CDR1 KGHSH, CDR2 LQKENI. The CDR3 protein is CASSPGLQETQYF. The CDR3 DNA, read in part, is TGTGCCAGCTCACCGGGACTTCAAGAGACG.

Points on this clone: The CDR3 extends 3 residues past the end of the read, so its final part is completed from the germline J gene. The chain is built from TRBV6-1 and TRBJ1-2; D gene unclear. V shed 4 bases and J shed 3 bases, with 15 bases lying between them. The germline V gene has CDR1 MNHNS and CDR2 SASEGT. The CDR3 length is 15 residues. CDR3 sequence reads: CASSGFSPTHYGYTF. CDR3 bases read: TGTGCCAGCAGTGGGTTTTCCCCAACTCACTATGGC.

Details on this clone: Coverage ceases 3 residues before the CDR3 finishes, and the germline J gene fills in the end. The V gene is TRBV7-9, the J gene TRBJ1-4, with D unresolved. CDR1 is SEHNR and CDR2 is FQNEAQ in the germline V gene (reference sequence). This CDR3 contains 14 residues. Trimming removed 2 bases at V and 3 bases at J, with 7 bases between. CDR3 loop: CASSLSQSNEKLFF. The part of the CDR3 DNA that was read is TGTGCCAGCAGCTTATCCCAGTCTAATGAAAAA.